This T cell receptor beta chain is drawn from a study of cytomegalovirus exposure and HLA in healthy donors. Study at large: About four fifths of 350 to 400 genotyped donors fell in the Caucasian-associated ancestry cluster. Study outcomes and limitations: A missense variant in DCLRE1C was later tied to TCR beta V- and J-gene trimming. CMV serostatus was the sole immune exposure data available. There were reportedly fewer N-insertions in an Asian-associated ancestry cluster than the roughly 670-donor mean, in a later analysis.

The CDR3 contains 11 residues. Germline V gene lookup returns CDR1 PRHDT and CDR2 FYEKMQ (reference sequence). V lost 4 bases to trimming and J lost 9 bases; unmatched junction nucleotides: 0. Comment on this clone: Its cognate antigen is unknown.

The PCR ran on 60 Vbeta and 13 Jbeta primers. Repertoires were generated with immunoSEQ multiplex PCR, while TCRdb's copy carries only in-frame clones and drops some. The table lists hundreds of thousands of clones, over 85% of them singletons, with about 2% in the top ten. The genes are TRBV13 and TRBJ2-1; 7 bases fit TRBD2. The sample comprised PBMCs. This TCR came from a woman between 18 and 29 years old in good health and CMV-seronegative. Written as DNA, the CDR3 is TGTGCCAGCAGCTCGGGGGGTGAGCAGTTCTTC. Translated: CASSSGGEQFF. Variable domain in full (rest from reference TRBV13 and TRBJ2-1): AAGVIQSPRHLIKEKRETATLKCYPIPRHDTVYWYQQGPGQDPQFLISFYEKMQSDKGSIPDRFSAQQFSDYHSELNMSSLELGDSALYFCASSSGGEQFFGPGTRLTVL.